The entry below describes one TCR beta chain. Its target is not known. The data are from a study of radiotherapy plus CTLA-4 blockade in lung cancer. General observations from the study: TCR clones of tumor origin grew in blood after radiotherapy plus ipilimumab.

Only in-frame clones appear in the TCRdb table, and some are missing; sequencing was by immunoSEQ multiplex PCR. The table lists 55,000 to 65,000 clones, 65% to 85% of them singletons. This CDR3 contains 14 residues. The V segment lost 2 bases and the J segment 8 bases; nucleotides outside the gene matches: 5. Germline V gives CDR1 GTSNPN, CDR2 SVGIG (reference sequence). The chain links TRBV30 to TRBJ1-4; TRBD1 matches at 10 bases. Sequencing was performed on peripheral blood, taken from a patient treated with radiotherapy plus ipilimumab. This clonotype was sampled from a human donor with non-small cell lung cancer who had a complete response to radiotherapy plus ipilimumab. CDR3 protein: CAWSLGTGAEKLFF. CDR3 bases: TGTGCCTGGAGTCTCGGGACAGGGGCAGAAAAACTGTTTTTT.